These 14 T cell receptor beta chains originate from one sample sequenced in a study of blood T cell repertoires in COVID-19. Sequencing used immunoSEQ multiplex PCR; TCRdb keeps in-frame clones, though not all of them. The data hold about 370,000 clones, with approximately 90% observed a single time. Sequencing was performed on PBMCs or T cells enriched from blood (not recorded which). Receptors were obtained from a man between 18 and 29 years old who had recovered from COVID-19.

This chain joins TRBV11-1 and TRBJ1-4; D gene ambiguous. This CDR3 comprises 13 residues. Per the germline V gene, CDR1 is SGHAT and CDR2 is FQDESV (reference sequence). Trimming removed 3 bases at V and 8 bases at J, with 10 bases between. Written as DNA, the CDR3 is TGTGCCAGCAGCTTGGGAGGGCACGAAAAACTGTTTTTT. It specifies CASSLGGHEKLFF.

This chain joins TRBV19 and TRBJ2-7; the match to TRBD2 covers 8 bases. From germline, CDR1 is LNHDA and CDR2 SQIVND (reference sequence). The CDR3 is 15 amino acids. Trimming cost V 1 base and J 3 bases; bases outside gene matches: 5. The CDR3 is CASSIVIAGNYEQYF. The CDR3, as DNA: TGTGCCAGTAGTATAGTAATAGCGGGGAACTACGAGCAGTACTTC.

The V call is TRBV9, the J call TRBJ2-1; D unclear. V lost 4 bases and J lost 7, with 15 bases in between. CDR3 length equals 14 residues. From germline, CDR1 is SGDLS and CDR2 YYNGEE. The CDR3 nucleotides are TGTGCCAGCAGCACCAACTTTGGAGAAAATGAGCAGTTCTTC. The encoded protein is CASSTNFGENEQFF.

The chain uses TRBV5-1 and TRBJ2-3, with TRBD1 identical over 7 bases. The CDR3 length is 16 residues. Unmatched junction bases numbered 16, after V lost 3 bases and J lost 9 bases. Germline V gives CDR1 SGHRS, CDR2 YFSETQ. Here the CDR3 reads CASSWQTGSTEGTQYF. The CDR3 DNA reads TGCGCCAGCAGCTGGCAGACAGGGTCTACCGAGGGGACGCAGTATTTT.

This clone was detected a few times. J is TRBJ1-2 and V is TRBV30, with D possibly being TRBD1 (5 bases). CDR3 size: 14 residues. Germline V gives CDR1 GTSNPN, CDR2 SVGIG (reference sequence). V gave up 4 bases and J gave up 6 bases, with 18 bases separating them. Here the CDR3 reads CAWNRDSLSNGYTF. DNA of the CDR3: TGTGCCTGGAACCGGGACTCTCTGTCCAATGGCTACACCTTC.

V and J are TRBV27 and TRBJ2-6; 8 bases align to TRBD1. The CDR3 is made up of 19 amino acids. Trimming at V came to 2 bases and at J to 2 bases, leaving 11 bases not matched to a gene. Germline lookup yields CDR1 MNHEY and CDR2 SMNVEV (reference sequence). CDR3 DNA sequence: TGTGCCAGCAGTTTACCCCCCCGGGACAGGCCACCTGGGGCCAACGTCCTGACTTTC. Protein product: CASSLPPRDRPPGANVLTF.

The rearrangement links TRBV7-2 to TRBJ2-7; D uncertain. Deletions cut 5 bases from V and 6 bases from J, with 11 bases between. The V gene's germline CDR1 is SGHTA and CDR2 FQGNSA. This CDR3 comprises 12 residues. CDR3: CASSPSRVEQYF. CDR3 DNA: TGTGCCAGCAGCCCAAGTCGGGTCGAGCAGTACTTC.

This sequence joins TRBV29-1 and TRBJ1-1; 7 bases map to TRBD1. The CDR3 length is 12 residues. V shed 7 bases, J shed 1 base, and the junction held 3 bases outside the gene matches. Looked up from germline, CDR1 is SQVTM and CDR2 is ANQGSEA. CDR3 DNA sequence: TGCAGCGCGGGACAGAGGAACACTGAAGCTTTCTTT. This translates into CSAGQRNTEAFF.

There are a few counts of this clone. J is TRBJ2-1 and V is TRBV5-1; 14 bases match TRBD2. V was pared by 0 bases and J by 12 bases, with 5 bases of the junction left unmatched. Germline assignment: CDR1 SGHRS and CDR2 YFSETQ. The CDR3 sequence is 15 residues long. In nucleotides, the CDR3 is TGCGCCAGCAGCTTGGACGGACTAGCGGGGGGACGGCAGTTCTTC. It codes for CASSLDGLAGGRQFF.

J is TRBJ2-7 and V is TRBV2; 10 positions match TRBD1. CDR1 is SNHLY, CDR2 FYNNEI, per germline. The CDR3 extends over 14 amino acids. Trimming at V came to 6 bases and at J to 4 bases, leaving 6 bases not matched to a gene. This CDR3 reads CASRPGTGEYEQYF. The DNA of the CDR3 is TGTGCCAGCAGACCCGGGACAGGGGAATACGAGCAGTACTTC.

This clone has only one observation. The genes are TRBV7-9 and TRBJ2-7; D unclear. V was trimmed by 4 bases and J by 3 bases, leaving 7 bases between them. The CDR3 consists of 12 residues. Germline values: CDR1 SEHNR, CDR2 FQNEAQ (reference sequence). The CDR3 region is CASSSRYYEQYF. For the CDR3, the DNA is TGTGCCAGCAGCTCGCGTTACTACGAGCAGTACTTC.

The CDR3 reads CSVEDLRQIYGYTF. The CDR3 DNA reads TGCAGCGTTGAAGATTTACGACAGATTTATGGCTACACCTTC. The V gene is TRBV29-1, the J gene TRBJ1-2, with D maybe TRBD1 (5 bases). Per the germline V gene, CDR1 is SQVTM and CDR2 is ANQGSEA. The V and J ends lost 0 bases and 5 bases respectively, with 13 bases between them. The CDR3 is 14 residues long.

The chain links TRBV28 to TRBJ1-1, with 10 bases aligning to TRBD1. V dropped 1 base and J dropped 0; count of bases not matched to a gene: 5. The germline CDR1 and CDR2 sequences are MDHEN and SYDVKM. This CDR3 is built from 17 residues. In nucleotides, the CDR3 is TGTGCCAGCAGTTTATACGGGACAGGGGATATGAACACTGAAGCTTTCTTT. This translates into CASSLYGTGDMNTEAFF.

Only a few counts were recorded for this clone. The chain joins TRBV12-3 or TRBV12-4 to TRBJ1-1; D ambiguous. The CDR3 has 13 amino acids. The ends were cut back, 8 bases at V and 4 bases at J, with 14 bases in the middle. Here the CDR3 reads CASRRGVGTEAFF. In DNA form, the CDR3 reads TGTGCCAGCCGCCGGGGTGTGGGCACTGAAGCTTTCTTT.